The 7 T cell receptor beta chains below come from one sample, sequenced in a study of T cells in Graves' hyperthyroidism and ophthalmopathy. Researchers took RNA transcripts and amplified the TCR beta CDR3 regions from them. TCR CDR3 regions were first amplified by RT-PCR with HTBI primers. TCRdb reanalysed the multiplex PCR reads using MiXCR and keeps one entry per CDR3 protein. The data show a few hundred thousand distinct CDR3 sequences, around a fifth seen once. The sample consisted of blood. Every receptor here comes from a woman in her sixties or seventies with Graves' ophthalmopathy.

This clonotype has just a few counts. This may arise from a read error, as a much more abundant clone is one base away. The CDR3 reads CASSLRVTQYF. CDR3 sequence (DNA): TGTGCCAGCAGTTTAAGGGTGACCCAGTACTTC. The rearrangement joins TRBV28 to TRBJ2-5, with unresolved D. Germline V CDR1 and CDR2: MDHEN, SYDVKM. This CDR3 spans 11 amino acids. Trimming took off 2 bases at V and 7 bases at J, with 5 bases between the two ends.

The V call is TRBV3-1, the J call TRBJ2-7; D gene unclear. The CDR3 loop spans 13 amino acids. Germline CDR1 is LGHDT and CDR2 is YNNKEL (reference sequence). Deletions cut 1 base from V and 0 bases from J, with 4 bases between. CDR3 protein: CASSQGLSYEQYF. DNA for the CDR3: TGTGCCAGCAGCCAAGGGCTCTCCTACGAGCAGTACTTC.

The chain links TRBV20-1 to TRBJ2-1; 7 bases fit TRBD2. This CDR3 contains 14 residues. Germline trimming cut 6 bases from V and 7 bases from J; bases unmatched to any gene: 12. Germline CDR1 and CDR2: DFQATT and SNEGSKA (reference sequence). In DNA, the CDR3 is TGCAGTGCCCCCAGGGAGGGATTAGGAAATGAGCAGTTCTTC. Translated: CSAPREGLGNEQFF.

Concerning this clonotype: This sequence is one base from a far larger clone and is likely a read error. The CDR3 DNA reads as TGTGCCAGCAGCTTAGGACTAAAGGAGACCCAGCACTTC. This encodes CASSLGLKETQHF. The J gene is TRBJ2-5, the V gene TRBV11-2; D might be TRBD2 (5 bases). The CDR3 length is 13 residues. The germline CDR1 and CDR2 sequences are SGHAT and FQNNGV.

V gene TRBV11-2 combines with J gene TRBJ1-2; no reliable D call. V was trimmed by 1 base and J by 4 bases, leaving 10 bases between them. Germline V gives CDR1 SGHAT, CDR2 FQNNGV. The CDR3 is made up of 14 amino acids. CDR3 in DNA: TGTGCCAGCAGCTTAGTATCACCAGGCTATGGCTACACCTTC. Translating it yields CASSLVSPGYGYTF.

In its sample, this clonotype was seen many times. The CDR3 loop is CASSFQGAGANVLTF. DNA for the CDR3: TGTGCCAGCAGTTTCCAGGGGGCTGGGGCCAACGTCCTGACTTTC. The chain joins TRBV28 to TRBJ2-6; 7 nucleotides line up with TRBD1. Germline V gene lookup returns CDR1 MDHEN and CDR2 SYDVKM. This CDR3 is 15 amino acids long. V trimming: 3 bases; J trimming: 2 bases; junction bases outside the gene matches: 1.

This chain uses TRBV28 with TRBJ1-2, with 8 bases that match TRBD1. The CDR3 totals 14 residues. Trimming took 6 bases from V and 6 from J; bases not matched to a gene: 9. Germline V CDR1 and CDR2: MDHEN, SYDVKM. The CDR3 DNA reads as TGTGCCAGCAGCTCCAGGGGGCGAGGGGATGGCTACACCTTC. Its translation is CASSSRGRGDGYTF.